A single sample is the source of the 8 T cell receptor beta chains below, sequenced in a study of long-term antiretroviral therapy in people with HIV. This was the immunoSEQ v3.0 assay at survey level. Only in-frame clones appear in the TCRdb table, and some are missing; sequencing was by immunoSEQ multiplex PCR. The data contain roughly 37,000 clones, 80% of them seen just once; the ten biggest clones take up roughly 5.8%. Material: unsorted PBMCs, obtained 3.4 years after starting antiretroviral therapy. These receptors originate from a man aged 25-45 years with HIV.

V and J are TRBV14 and TRBJ2-2; D call uncertain. The CDR3 is 14 amino acids. The germline V and J ends were trimmed by 2 bases and 2 bases, with 6 bases remaining between them. Germline CDR1 reads SGHDN; CDR2 reads FVKESK. CDR3 nucleotide sequence: TGTGCCAGCAGCCAACTAGACAACACCGGGGAGCTGTTTTTT. Translated, it gives CASSQLDNTGELFF.

The chain joins TRBV9 to TRBJ1-4; no clear D. Germline assignment: CDR1 SGDLS and CDR2 YYNGEE. V was cut by 1 base and J by 0 bases, with 7 bases left in between. The CDR3 sequence is 15 residues long. CDR3 in DNA: TGTGCCAGCAGCGTAAATTCTGCAACTAATGAAAAACTGTTTTTT. It translates to CASSVNSATNEKLFF.

Only a few counts were recorded for this clone. The rearrangement joins TRBV11-2 to TRBJ2-2; D uncertain. This CDR3 is 13 amino acids long. Trimming stripped 4 bases from V and 2 bases from J, with 5 bases between. Germline values: CDR1 SGHAT, CDR2 FQNNGV. The CDR3 loop reads CASSYTNTGELFF. CDR3 nucleotide sequence: TGTGCCAGCAGCTATACCAACACCGGGGAGCTGTTTTTT.

This chain uses TRBV7-9 with TRBJ2-1; 8 bases are a match to TRBD2. V gave up 5 bases and J gave up 4 bases; unmatched junction bases: 10. The CDR3 contains 16 residues. Germline V CDR1 and CDR2: SEHNR, FQNEAQ (reference sequence). The CDR3 here is CASSPRGGRSYNEQFF. CDR3 DNA sequence: TGTGCCAGCAGCCCGAGGGGCGGGAGGTCTTACAATGAGCAGTTCTTC.

The chain employs TRBV29-1 and TRBJ1-4; TRBD1 agrees at 9 bases. The CDR3 consists of 12 residues. Germline V lookup: CDR1 SQVTM, CDR2 ANQGSEA. The V segment lost 7 bases and the J segment 10 bases; nucleotides outside the gene matches: 7. This chain's CDR3 is CSERTGEGKLFF. In nucleotides, the CDR3 is TGCAGCGAAAGGACAGGGGAAGGAAAACTGTTTTTT.

This chain connects TRBV7-8 to TRBJ1-1; no clear D gene. Germline assignment: CDR1 SGHVS and CDR2 FQNEAQ. V lost 1 base to trimming and J lost 7 bases, with 16 bases between them. The CDR3 runs 15 residues. CDR3 protein: CASSLGVTFEVEAFF. CDR3 in DNA: TGTGCCAGCAGCTTAGGCGTCACCTTCGAGGTTGAAGCTTTCTTT.

The chain uses TRBV13 and TRBJ2-7; the D gene is possibly TRBD2 (6 bases). The CDR3 runs 14 residues. The V gene's germline CDR1 is PRHDT and CDR2 FYEKMQ (reference sequence). V gave up 4 bases and J gave up 2 bases, with 12 bases separating them. The CDR3 reads CASSSRLVPYEQYF. CDR3 sequence (DNA): TGTGCCAGCAGCTCCAGACTAGTCCCCTACGAGCAGTACTTC.

This clone was observed once. The chain is built from TRBV18 and TRBJ2-7; 8 positions agree with TRBD2. The trim removed 1 base at V and 5 bases at J, leaving 4 bases unmatched. This CDR3 is built from 14 residues. The germline CDR1 and CDR2 sequences are KGHSH and LQKENI. The CDR3 here is CASSPQRESHEQYF. The CDR3 region has the DNA TGTGCCAGCTCACCACAGCGGGAGAGCCACGAGCAGTACTTC.